This T cell receptor (beta chain) originates from a study of T cell changes during pregnancy in multiple sclerosis. J gave up 5 bases and V 4 bases, and 11 bases lay outside the gene matches. Germline CDR1 reads SEHNR; CDR2 reads FQNEAQ (reference sequence). The CDR3 consists of 17 residues. TCRdb keeps only in-frame clones here, not all; method: immunoSEQ multiplex PCR. This table has under 50,000 clones, 85% to 95% appearing once. The sequencing here drew on CD8+ T cells from peripheral blood mononuclear cells, taken in the first trimester of pregnancy. The chain couples TRBV7-9 to TRBJ2-7, with TRBD2 matching over 13 bases. This clonotype originated in a female donor with multiple sclerosis, enrolled in a pregnancy study. CDR3 in amino acids: CASSSVLGLAGVNEQYF. CDR3 bases: TGTGCCAGCAGCTCCGTACTTGGACTAGCGGGAGTAAACGAGCAGTACTTC. Full variable domain (remainder filled in from reference TRBV7-9 and TRBJ2-7): DTGVSQNPRHKITKRGQNVTFRCDPISEHNRLYWYRQTLGQGPEFLTYFQNEAQLEKSRLLSDRFSAERPKGSFSTLEIQRTEQGDSAMYLCASSSVLGLAGVNEQYFGPGTRLTVT.